These 24 T cell receptor beta chains were sequenced from one sample in a study of blood T cell repertoires in COVID-19 (dated by TCRdb to the early 2020s). The protocol used for the library was the immunoSEQ multiplex PCR assay. Entries here come from immuneACCESS through TCRdb and include only in-frame sequences with V and J called. Some clones fail to appear in such tables; in the studies checked, an unresolved V gene covers under half of the shortfall, and the cause of the remainder is unknown. Across this sample there are some 130,000 clones, with about 87% seen only once. 9% to 12% of the sample belongs to the ten largest clones. Material: peripheral blood. Every receptor here comes from a middle-aged man with acute or convalescent COVID-19.

This clone was seen a handful of times. The rearrangement uses TRBV5-1 and TRBJ2-3; 7 bases map to TRBD1. The germline V gene encodes CDR1 SGHRS and CDR2 YFSETQ. This CDR3 is 15 amino acids long. Trimming removed 7 bases from V and 1 base from J; junction bases left unmatched: 9. The CDR3 reads CASGVQGMGTDTQYF. CDR3 coding DNA: TGCGCCAGCGGGGTACAGGGGATGGGCACAGATACGCAGTATTTT.

J is TRBJ2-2 and V is TRBV5-4; 8 nucleotides align to TRBD2. V lost 4 bases to trimming and J lost 5 bases; unmatched junction nucleotides: 7. The CDR3 has 15 amino acids. Germline V CDR1 and CDR2: SGHNT, YYREEE (reference sequence). The CDR3 reads CASSPGLVSTGELFF. CDR3 bases: TGTGCCAGCAGCCCGGGACTAGTGAGTACCGGGGAGCTGTTTTTT. Drawing the rest from reference TRBV5-4 and TRBJ2-2, the complete variable domain is ETGVTQSPTHLIKTRGQQVTLRCSSQSGHNTVSWYQQALGQGPQFIFQYYREEENGRGNFPPRFSGLQFPNYSSELNVNALELDDSALYLCASSPGLVSTGELFFGEGSRLTVL.

J is TRBJ1-2 and V is TRBV28; the D is unclear. Looked up from germline, CDR1 is MDHEN and CDR2 is SYDVKM. The CDR3 runs to 11 residues. Trimming left V 3 bases short and J 7 bases short, with 6 bases between. In nucleotides, the CDR3 is TGTGCCAGCAGTTTTTTAGCTGGCTACACCTTC. Protein: CASSFLAGYTF.

This clone was detected a few times. CDR3: CASSLGPGQRGYSNQPQHF. CDR3 coding DNA: TGTGCCAGCAGCCTGGGTCCGGGACAGAGGGGATATAGCAATCAGCCCCAGCATTTT. The chain employs TRBV3-1 (or the pseudogene TRBV3-2) and TRBJ1-5; 7 bases are shared with TRBD1. This CDR3 contains 19 residues. V trimming: 4 bases; J trimming: 0 bases; junction bases outside the gene matches: 15. Germline V lookup: CDR1 LGHDT, CDR2 YNNKEL (reference sequence).

The chain uses TRBV5-1 and TRBJ2-7; TRBD2 might be the D (6 bases). The CDR3 loop spans 14 amino acids. Trimming took 0 bases from V and 2 from J, leaving 9 bases between them. Germline-derived CDR1 and CDR2 are SGHRS and YFSETQ. CDR3 sequence: CASSLAAGTYEQYF. Written as DNA, the CDR3 is TGCGCCAGCAGCTTGGCGGCGGGAACCTACGAGCAGTACTTC.

The chain has TRBV5-1 and TRBJ1-6; D might be TRBD1 (6 bases). V was clipped by 3 bases and J by 7 bases, with 8 bases between them. The CDR3 totals 13 residues. CDR1 and CDR2 from the germline V gene are SGHRS and YFSETQ. CDR3 protein: CASSYTGNSPLHF. The CDR3, as DNA: TGCGCCAGCAGCTATACAGGGAATTCACCCCTCCACTTT.

The chain uses TRBV19 and TRBJ1-1, with 9 nucleotides matching TRBD1. This CDR3 is 14 amino acids long. Germline trimming cut 6 bases from V and 1 base from J; bases unmatched to any gene: 3. CDR1 and CDR2 from the germline V gene are LNHDA and SQIVND (reference sequence). CDR3 in DNA: TGTGCCAGTAGACAGGGGGCTAAGAACACTGAAGCTTTCTTT. This translates into CASRQGAKNTEAFF.

V and J are TRBV7-3 and TRBJ1-1; 9 bases align to TRBD1. Germline V lookup: CDR1 SGHTA, CDR2 FQGTGA. The CDR3 spans 15 residues. The ends lost 2 bases at V and 5 bases at J; junction bases unmatched: 6. CDR3 residues: CASSLGGQGGTEAFF. CDR3 nucleotides: TGTGCCAGCAGCTTAGGGGGACAGGGTGGGACTGAAGCTTTCTTT. The full variable domain, its missing parts supplied by reference TRBV7-3 and TRBJ1-1, is GAGVSQTPSNKVTEKGKYVELRCDPISGHTALYWYRQSLGQGPEFLIYFQGTGAADDSGLPNDRFFAVRPEGSVSTLKIQRTERGDSAVYLCASSLGGQGGTEAFFGQGTRLTVV.

This chain connects TRBV14 to TRBJ2-1; perhaps TRBD1 as D (5 bases). From germline, CDR1 is SGHDN and CDR2 FVKESK. The CDR3 extends over 14 amino acids. Trimming took off 2 bases at V and 7 bases at J, with 12 bases between the two ends. The CDR3 region has the DNA TGTGCCAGCAGCCAACTAGGGGTGGTAAATGAGCAGTTCTTC. Its protein product is CASSQLGVVNEQFF. The variable domain in full, completed from reference TRBV14 and TRBJ2-1, reads EAGVTQFPSHSVIEKGQTVTLRCDPISGHDNLYWYRRVMGKEIKFLLHFVKESKQDESGMPNNRFLAERTGGTYSTLKVQPAELEDSGVYFCASSQLGVVNEQFFGPGTRLTVL.

The table lists this clone with a count of one. The J gene is TRBJ1-2, the V gene TRBV2; D is possibly TRBD1 (6 bases). CDR3 length equals 12 residues. Trimming left V 9 bases short and J 4 bases short, with 12 bases between. Germline V gene lookup returns CDR1 SNHLY and CDR2 FYNNEI. The CDR3 is CARETGLYGYTF. As DNA, the CDR3 is TGTGCCAGAGAGACAGGACTCTATGGCTACACCTTC.

The chain joins TRBV6-5 to TRBJ1-1; D is ambiguous. Germline CDR1 MNHEY, CDR2 SVGAGI. The CDR3 is 11 residues long. V shed 6 bases and J shed 5 bases, with 7 bases lying between them. For the CDR3, the DNA is TGTGCCAGCAGGAGTCCAACTGAAGCTTTCTTT. Protein sequence: CASRSPTEAFF.

Only a few counts were recorded for this clone. This chain links TRBV7-2 with TRBJ2-7; 9 nucleotides agree with TRBD1. V lost 3 bases, J lost 3 bases, and 3 bases stayed unmatched. The CDR3 has 14 residues. Looked up from germline, CDR1 is SGHTA and CDR2 is FQGNSA. The CDR3 DNA reads TGTGCCAGCAGCTTGGGGACAGGGAACTACGAGCAGTACTTC. It is translated as CASSLGTGNYEQYF.

This clone was seen a single time. The chain is built from TRBV28 and TRBJ1-2; TRBD1 matches at 9 bases. J lost 8 bases, V lost 3 bases, and 10 bases had no gene match. The CDR3 spans 15 residues. Germline V gene lookup returns CDR1 MDHEN and CDR2 SYDVKM. This CDR3 reads CASSFPTGTGNGYTF. CDR3 sequence (DNA): TGTGCCAGCAGTTTTCCCACAGGGACAGGGAACGGCTACACCTTC.

This clone was seen a single time. The chain carries TRBV12-5 and TRBJ1-1; D not resolved. This CDR3 is 13 amino acids long. The germline V gene has CDR1 LGHNT and CDR2 FRNRAP. Trimming removed 1 base from V and 0 bases from J, with 3 bases in between. The chain's CDR3 is CASGLAMNTEAFF. CDR3 sequence (DNA): TGTGCTAGTGGTTTGGCTATGAACACTGAAGCTTTCTTT.

V gene TRBV28 combines with J gene TRBJ1-2, with no clear D. Germline V gives CDR1 MDHEN, CDR2 SYDVKM. V lost 3 bases and J lost 8, with 13 bases in between. The CDR3 spans 13 residues. The DNA of the CDR3 is TGTGCCAGCAGTTTTGCGCCTTTCGAAGGCTACACCTTC. Translation gives CASSFAPFEGYTF.

The gene calls are TRBV28 and TRBJ1-2; 8 bases fit TRBD1. The germline V gene encodes CDR1 MDHEN and CDR2 SYDVKM. The CDR3 spans 12 residues. V lost 6 bases to trimming and J lost 8 bases; unmatched junction nucleotides: 5. The CDR3 DNA follows: TGTGCCAGCAGCAACGACAGGGGAGGCTACACCTTC. This sequence encodes CASSNDRGGYTF.

V and J are TRBV5-1 and TRBJ2-1; TRBD1 matches 7 bases. Germline V gene sequence: CDR1 SGHRS, CDR2 YFSETQ. The V gene end was trimmed by 7 bases and the J gene end by 10 bases; junction bases not matched to a gene: 17. The CDR3 runs to 15 residues. The DNA of the CDR3 is TGCGCCAGCTCCATAAGCCCGCCAGGGGGTAGGGAGCAGTTCTTC. It translates to CASSISPPGGREQFF.

The chain combines TRBV28 with TRBJ1-2; D gene unclear. V gave up 7 bases and J gave up 5 bases, with 14 bases separating them. The CDR3 is 13 amino acids. Germline CDR1 is MDHEN and CDR2 is SYDVKM. The CDR3, as DNA: TGTGCCAGCACCCTCATAGGGAGGTATGGCTACACCTTC. Amino acid sequence: CASTLIGRYGYTF.

This chain joins TRBV7-2 and TRBJ1-2; perhaps TRBD1 as D (5 bases). Per germline, CDR1 SGHTA and CDR2 FQGNSA. V gave up 4 bases and J gave up 5 bases, with 11 bases separating them. The CDR3 is 13 amino acids. CDR3 sequence: CASSSGEAYGYTF. The CDR3 DNA follows: TGTGCCAGCAGCTCGGGGGAGGCGTATGGCTACACCTTC.

This chain uses TRBV5-4 with TRBJ1-1; TRBD1 might be the D (6 bases). Trimming took 0 bases from V and 1 from J, leaving 10 bases between them. The CDR3 length is 15 residues. The germline gives CDR1 SGHNT, CDR2 YYREEE (reference sequence). The CDR3 DNA reads TGTGCCAGCAGCTTGGGAGGACAGAAGAACACTGAAGCTTTCTTT. It is translated as CASSLGGQKNTEAFF.

The rearrangement links TRBV11-3 to TRBJ2-1; TRBD2 aligns across 7 bases. J was trimmed by 5 bases and V by 0 bases; bases with no gene match: 7. Germline CDR1 reads SGHNT; CDR2 reads YENEEA. The CDR3 is made up of 16 amino acids. CDR3 protein: CASSLDFGGVDNEQFF. The CDR3 nucleotides are TGTGCCAGCAGCTTAGATTTTGGGGGGGTTGACAATGAGCAGTTCTTC.

In DNA, the CDR3 is TGTGCCAGTAGTCCCCGGGGGAACTCACCCCTCCACTTT. As protein: CASSPRGNSPLHF. The genes are TRBV19 and TRBJ1-6; the D gene is possibly TRBD1 (5 bases). V was cut by 5 bases and J by 10 bases, with 12 bases left in between. The CDR3 runs to 13 residues. CDR1 and CDR2 from the germline V gene are LNHDA and SQIVND (reference sequence).

The table lists this clone with many counts. This chain joins TRBV4-2 and TRBJ2-5, with 11 nucleotides matching TRBD2. This CDR3 is built from 18 residues. The junction had 11 bases not matched to a gene; V was cut back by 0 bases and J by 5 bases. The germline V gene has CDR1 LGHNA and CDR2 YNFKEQ. The CDR3 coding sequence is TGTGCCAGCAGCCAAGATCTTAGCGGGGGGGCCAAGGTGGAGACCCAGTACTTC. Its translation is CASSQDLSGGAKVETQYF.

The chain combines TRBV6-6 with TRBJ2-1, with 7 bases lining up with TRBD2. The CDR3 consists of 15 residues. J gave up 10 bases and V 7 bases, and 16 bases lay outside the gene matches. Per germline, CDR1 MNHNY and CDR2 SVGAGI (reference sequence). CDR3 DNA: TGTGCCAGCACCCAACAGCCCGAGGGAGGGGCGGAGCAGTTCTTC. The encoded protein is CASTQQPEGGAEQFF.